This is a list of T cell receptor beta chains from one sample in a study of cytomegalovirus exposure and HLA in healthy donors. Profiled with immunoSEQ multiplex PCR; TCRdb holds only in-frame clones, not every one. The sample holds about 130,000 clones; 70% to 80% are singletons and the top ten take around 2%. The sequenced sample consisted of PBMCs. All receptors come from a female donor in good health and CMV-seropositive. The conserved cysteine and the conserved F or W are not part of the CDR3 here. The size field is filled for only some rows; it gives once, few, many or a size class.

>.|TRBV13
ASSLAGGPDTQY
>.|TRBV5-6
ASSFTGGQFHEQY
>.|TRBV15
ATSEMPSVHNEQF
>.|TRBV27
ASRLGANYGYT
>.|TRBV2
ASSVEFYEQY
>few|TRBV5-3
ARSLFEGGSQETQY
>.|TRBV4-2
KYRGVLPLLDTIY
>.|TRBV28
ASSLVVAGGSYEQY
>few|TRBV10-1
ASSDEGRGYT
>.|TRBV27
ASSPVLQGGYGYT
>.|TRBV28
ASSPGGGTEAF
>.|TRBV19
ASSTRWSYNEQF
>.|TRBV18
ASSPSYRGRRETQY
>.|TRBV19
ASSIGTGVLYNEQF
>.|TRBV15
ATSRVPRTGSHEQY
>.|TRBV9
ASSVPLAEISSYEQY
>.|TRBV28
ASQRWDYGYT
>.|TRBV19
ASSIARLAGGNEQF
>.|TRBV18
ASSSWTSGRADTQY
>.|TRBV6-1
ASNSLAFDEQY
>once|TRBV10-3
AISESITGEETQY